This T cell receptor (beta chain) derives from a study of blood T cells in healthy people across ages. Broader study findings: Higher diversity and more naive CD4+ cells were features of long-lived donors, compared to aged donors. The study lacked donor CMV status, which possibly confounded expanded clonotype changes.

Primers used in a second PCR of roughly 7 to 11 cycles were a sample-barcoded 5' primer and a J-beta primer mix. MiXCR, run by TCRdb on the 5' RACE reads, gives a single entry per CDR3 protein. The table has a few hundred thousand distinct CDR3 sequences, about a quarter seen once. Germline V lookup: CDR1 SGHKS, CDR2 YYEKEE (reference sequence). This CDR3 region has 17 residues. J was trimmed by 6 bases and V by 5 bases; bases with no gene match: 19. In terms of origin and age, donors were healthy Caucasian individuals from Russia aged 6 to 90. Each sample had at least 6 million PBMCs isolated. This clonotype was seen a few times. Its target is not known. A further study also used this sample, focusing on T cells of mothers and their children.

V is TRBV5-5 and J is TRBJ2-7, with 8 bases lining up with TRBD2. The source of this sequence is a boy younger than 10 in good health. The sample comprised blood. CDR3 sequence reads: CASSQKGRGANVFEQYF. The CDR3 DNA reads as TGTGCCAGCAGTCAGAAGGGGCGGGGGGCCAATGTCTTCGAGCAGTACTTC.